Here is one TCR beta chain with its context. Antigen specificity is unknown. These data originate in a study of T cells in Graves' hyperthyroidism and ophthalmopathy. Study-wide points: Most clonotypes expanded in the thyroid (above 0.001) were also present in blood.

Template material for amplifying TCR beta CDR3 regions consisted of RNA transcripts. An initial round of RT-PCR targeting the TCR CDR3 relied on the HTBI primer set. TCRdb independently ran MiXCR on the multiplex PCR reads; one entry per CDR3 protein. The data show hundreds of thousands of distinct CDR3 sequences, roughly 40% seen once. Uncontrolled infection, other autoimmune disease, pregnancy or lactation led to exclusion. CDR3 length equals 12 residues. V lost 8 bases and J lost 4, with 14 bases in between. In germline, CDR1 is SQVTM, CDR2 ANQGSEA. This chain uses TRBV29-1 with TRBJ2-5, with D unresolved. The TCR originated in a man aged 18-30 years with Graves' hyperthyroidism. Sequenced material: blood. The CDR3: CSLRWQVETQYF. In nucleotides, the CDR3 is TGCAGCTTGCGGTGGCAGGTAGAGACCCAGTACTTC.